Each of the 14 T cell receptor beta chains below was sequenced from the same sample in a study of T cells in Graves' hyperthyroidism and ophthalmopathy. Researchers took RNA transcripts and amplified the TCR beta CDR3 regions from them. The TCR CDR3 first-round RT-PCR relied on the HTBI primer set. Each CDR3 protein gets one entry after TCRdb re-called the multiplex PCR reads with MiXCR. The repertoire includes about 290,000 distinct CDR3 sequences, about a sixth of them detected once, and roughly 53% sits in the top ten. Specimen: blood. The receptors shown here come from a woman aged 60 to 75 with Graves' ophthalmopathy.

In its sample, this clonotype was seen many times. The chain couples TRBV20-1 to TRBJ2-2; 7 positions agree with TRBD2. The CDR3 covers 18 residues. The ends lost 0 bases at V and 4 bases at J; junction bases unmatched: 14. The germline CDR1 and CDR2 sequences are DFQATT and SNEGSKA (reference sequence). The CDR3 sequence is CSARDLKLKGRATGELFF. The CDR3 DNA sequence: TGCAGTGCTAGAGATCTAAAATTGAAGGGGAGGGCCACCGGGGAGCTGTTTTTT.

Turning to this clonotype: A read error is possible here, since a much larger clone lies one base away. CDR3 sequence: CATSDPTGGDTEAFF. The CDR3 region has the DNA TGTGCCACCAGTGATCCGACCGGGGGGGACACTGAAGCTTTCTTT. V usage is TRBV24-1 and J usage is TRBJ1-1; TRBD1 is a possible D gene (5 bases). Germline CDR1 and CDR2: KGHDR and SFDVKD. The CDR3 has 15 amino acids. Trimming pared 3 bases from V and 3 bases from J, leaving 13 bases between.

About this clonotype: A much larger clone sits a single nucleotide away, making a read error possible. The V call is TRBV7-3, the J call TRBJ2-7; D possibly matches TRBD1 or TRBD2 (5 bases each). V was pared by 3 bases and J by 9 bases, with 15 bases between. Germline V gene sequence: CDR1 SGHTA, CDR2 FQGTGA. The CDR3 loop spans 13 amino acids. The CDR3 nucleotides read TGTGCCAGCAGCTTGGGTTTTGGGGACGGGCAGTACTTC. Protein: CASSLGFGDGQYF. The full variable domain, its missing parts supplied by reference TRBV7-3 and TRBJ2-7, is GAGVSQTPSNKVTEKGKYVELRCDPISGHTALYWYRQSLGQGPEFLIYFQGTGAADDSGLPNDRFFAVRPEGSVSTLKIQRTERGDSAVYLCASSLGFGDGQYFGPGTRLTVT.

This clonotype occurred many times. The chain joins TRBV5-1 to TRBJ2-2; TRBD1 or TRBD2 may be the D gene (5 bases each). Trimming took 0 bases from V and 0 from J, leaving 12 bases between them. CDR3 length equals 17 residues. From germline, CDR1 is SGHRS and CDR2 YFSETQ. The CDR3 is CASSLDVGTANTGELFF. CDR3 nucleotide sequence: TGCGCCAGCAGCTTGGATGTCGGGACGGCGAACACCGGGGAGCTGTTTTTT.

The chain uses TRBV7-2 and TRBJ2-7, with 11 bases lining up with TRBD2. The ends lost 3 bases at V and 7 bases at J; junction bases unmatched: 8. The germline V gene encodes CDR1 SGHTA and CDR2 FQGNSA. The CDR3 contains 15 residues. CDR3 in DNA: TGTGCCAGCAGCTTGTTCCTAGCGGGAGGAAGAGAGCAGTACTTC. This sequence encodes CASSLFLAGGREQYF.

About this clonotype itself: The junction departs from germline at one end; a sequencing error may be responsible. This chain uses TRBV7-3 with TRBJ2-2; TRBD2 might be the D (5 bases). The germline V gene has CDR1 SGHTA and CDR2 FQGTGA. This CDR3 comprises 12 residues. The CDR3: CASSAVVGEPFF. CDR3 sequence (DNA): TGTGCCAGCAGCGCCGTTGTCGGGGAGCCGTTTTTT. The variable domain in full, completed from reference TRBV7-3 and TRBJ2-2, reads GAGVSQTPSNKVTEKGKYVELRCDPISGHTALYWYRQSLGQGPEFLIYFQGTGAADDSGLPNDRFFAVRPEGSVSTLKIQRTERGDSAVYLCASSAVVGEPFFGEGSRLTVL.

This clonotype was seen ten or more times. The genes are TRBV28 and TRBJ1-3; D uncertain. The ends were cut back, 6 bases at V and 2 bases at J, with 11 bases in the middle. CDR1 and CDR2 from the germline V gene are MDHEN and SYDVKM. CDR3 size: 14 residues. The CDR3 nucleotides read TGTGCCAGCAGACGCTCAAAGCCTGGAAACACCATATATTTT. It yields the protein CASRRSKPGNTIYF.

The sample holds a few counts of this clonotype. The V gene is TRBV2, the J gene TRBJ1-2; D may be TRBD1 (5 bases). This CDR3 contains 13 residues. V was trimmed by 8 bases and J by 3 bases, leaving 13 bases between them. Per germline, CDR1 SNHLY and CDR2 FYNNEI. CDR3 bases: TGTGCCAGCTGGCGGGACGGGTACTATGGCTACACCTTC. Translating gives CASWRDGYYGYTF. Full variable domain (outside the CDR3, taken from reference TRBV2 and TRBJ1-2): EPEVTQTPSHQVTQMGQEVILRCVPISNHLYFYWYRQILGQKVEFLVSFYNNEISEKSEIFDDQFSVERPDGSNFTLKIRSTKLEDSAMYFCASWRDGYYGYTFGSGTRLTVV.

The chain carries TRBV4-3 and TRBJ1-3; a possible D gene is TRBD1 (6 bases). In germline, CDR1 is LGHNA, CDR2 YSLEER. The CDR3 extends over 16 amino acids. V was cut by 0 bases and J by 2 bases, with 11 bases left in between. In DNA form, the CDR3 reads TGCGCCAGCAGCCAAGATCGGGCAGGGGCTGGAAACACCATATATTTT. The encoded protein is CASSQDRAGAGNTIYF.

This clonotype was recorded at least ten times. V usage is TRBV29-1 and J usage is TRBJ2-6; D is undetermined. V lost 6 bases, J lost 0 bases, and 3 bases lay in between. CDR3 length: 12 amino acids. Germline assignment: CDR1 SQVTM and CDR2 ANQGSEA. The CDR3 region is CSVDSGANVLTF. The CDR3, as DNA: TGCAGCGTAGACTCTGGGGCCAACGTCCTGACTTTC.

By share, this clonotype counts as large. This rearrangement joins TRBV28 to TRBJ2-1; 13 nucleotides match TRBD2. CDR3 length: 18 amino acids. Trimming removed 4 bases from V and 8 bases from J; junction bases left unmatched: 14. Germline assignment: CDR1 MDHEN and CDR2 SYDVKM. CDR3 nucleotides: TGTGCCAGCAGTTCCCGACTAGCGGGAGGCTTCGTGATGGATGAGCAGTTCTTC. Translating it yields CASSSRLAGGFVMDEQFF.

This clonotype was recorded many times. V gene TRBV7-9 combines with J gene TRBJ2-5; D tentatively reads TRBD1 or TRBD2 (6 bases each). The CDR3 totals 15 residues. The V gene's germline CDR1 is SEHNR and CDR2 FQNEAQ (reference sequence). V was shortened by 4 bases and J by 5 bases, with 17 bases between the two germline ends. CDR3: CASSSDTGTRETQYF. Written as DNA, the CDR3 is TGTGCCAGCAGCTCTGATACAGGGACTCGGGAGACCCAGTACTTC.

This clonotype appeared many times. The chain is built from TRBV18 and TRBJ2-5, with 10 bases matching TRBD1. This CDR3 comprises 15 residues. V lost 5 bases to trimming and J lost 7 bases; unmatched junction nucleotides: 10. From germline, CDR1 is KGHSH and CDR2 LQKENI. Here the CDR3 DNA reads TGTGCCAGCTCAAATTCCGGGACAGGGGCGCGGACCCAGTACTTC. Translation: CASSNSGTGARTQYF.

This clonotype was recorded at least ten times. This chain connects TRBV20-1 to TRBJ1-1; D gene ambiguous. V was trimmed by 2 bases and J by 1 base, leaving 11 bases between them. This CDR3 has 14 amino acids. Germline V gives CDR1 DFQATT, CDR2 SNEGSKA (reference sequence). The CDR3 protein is CSARYRQKNTEAFF. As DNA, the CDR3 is TGCAGTGCTAGATATCGGCAGAAGAACACTGAAGCTTTCTTT.